This T cell receptor beta chain was observed in a study of blood T cell repertoires in COVID-19. Some clones are missing from TCRdb's copy, which holds only in-frame ones; the method was immunoSEQ multiplex PCR. The table lists 300,000 or so clones, roughly 87% of them singletons. Per the germline V gene, CDR1 is PRHDT and CDR2 is FYEKMQ (reference sequence). The V end lost 5 bases, the J end lost 6 bases, and 19 bases lay between the germline ends. The CDR3 covers 16 residues. Material for sequencing was PBMCs or T cells enriched from blood (not recorded which). The chain joins TRBV13 to TRBJ1-4; D uncertain. This TCR was sampled from a woman between 25 and 40 years old who had recovered from COVID-19. The CDR3 protein is CASSQTDLGSDEKLFF. Written as DNA, the CDR3 is TGTGCCAGCAGCCAAACGGACTTAGGGTCCGATGAAAAACTGTTTTTT. The full variable domain, rest sourced from reference TRBV13 and TRBJ1-4, is AAGVIQSPRHLIKEKRETATLKCYPIPRHDTVYWYQQGPGQDPQFLISFYEKMQSDKGSIPDRFSAQQFSDYHSELNMSSLELGDSALYFCASSQTDLGSDEKLFFGSGTQLSVL.